This T cell receptor beta chain derives from a study of STAT5B mutations in CD4+ large granular lymphocyte leukemia. General study findings and limits: No patients shared main leukemic clonotypes, though around 25% appeared at low frequency elsewhere. Patient CD4-sorted repertoires looked more clonal than healthy CD4+ repertoires, even without putative leukemic clones.

The protocol was immunoSEQ multiplex PCR, while the TCRdb copy is restricted to in-frame clones and leaves out a portion. The sample lists some 40,000 clones; approximately 85% were seen once. The count of this clone is one. The antigen is unknown. This TCR was sampled from a human donor in good health. The sample was CD4+ T cells from blood buffy coats.

CDR3 protein: CAWSLGETQYF. The CDR3, as DNA: TGTGCCTGGAGTTTAGGGGAGACCCAGTACTTC. V and J are TRBV30 and TRBJ2-5; D is uncertain. Trimming shortened V by 2 bases and J by 5 bases, and 6 bases separated the two germline ends. Per germline, CDR1 GTSNPN and CDR2 SVGIG (reference sequence). CDR3 length equals 11 residues. The variable domain in full, completed from reference TRBV30 and TRBJ2-5, reads SQTIHQWPATLVQPVGSPLSLECTVEGTSNPNLYWYRQAAGRGLQLLFYSVGIGQISSEVPQNLSASRPQDRQFILSSKKLLLSDSGFYLCAWSLGETQYFGPGTRLLVL.